The T cell receptor beta chain under discussion was sequenced for a study of T cell responses to AZD1222 COVID-19 vaccine. A note on this clone: Its matching antigen is unknown.

Assay used: immunoSEQ multiplex PCR; TCRdb lists only in-frame clones, some missing. The sample contains some 150,000 clones, roughly 85% of which appear only once. The CDR3 sequence is 15 residues long. V was shortened by 2 bases and J by 2 bases, with 11 bases between the two germline ends. Germline V gives CDR1 SGHRS, CDR2 YFSETQ. The study's findings and limits: Vaccine-related CD4 TCRs covered spike, predominating at 160-218 and 743-854. In a largely white British group with more females than males, clonal diversity was possibly underestimated.

The chain uses TRBV5-1 and TRBJ1-3; D remains unclear. The sample in question was peripheral blood, obtained 28 days after the second dose of the MenACWY control vaccine. This clonotype was obtained from an adult who received the MenACWY meningococcal vaccine as a control. CDR3 sequence: CASSLGLGPGNTIYF. The CDR3 DNA follows: TGCGCCAGCAGCTTAGGACTTGGTCCTGGAAACACCATATATTTT.